What follows is one TCR beta chain and its context. Authors' data handling: It was from reference gene primer amplification that nucleated cell counts were estimated. Here immunoSEQ multiplex PCR was the method, and the copy in TCRdb shows in-frame clones only, minus some. V, J and clone size are those of that table, while D and trimming were read from the DNA. The sample includes some 70,000 clones, about 80% of them seen just once. This CDR3 region has 16 residues. Unmatched junction bases numbered 7, after V lost 4 bases and J lost 3 bases. Germline V gene sequence: CDR1 SNHLY, CDR2 FYNNEI. The sample belongs to a study of blood T cell repertoires in COVID-19. Turning to the study itself: Some COVID-19 samples were acute and others convalescent; all came from the United States, Italy and Spain. Sources were T cells, B-cell-depleted T cells, or PBMCs; the material itself was cDNA or gDNA.

This clonotype originated in a man aged 45 to 65 with COVID-19, enrolled during active disease. The chain carries TRBV2 and TRBJ2-3, with TRBD2 identical over 10 bases. Sequencing was performed on peripheral blood. Written as DNA, the CDR3 is TGTGCCAGCAGTGCCGTCGGACTAGCGGCAACAGATACGCAGTATTTT. Protein: CASSAVGLAATDTQYF.